This entry lists 14 T cell receptor beta chains sequenced from one sample in a study of blood T cell repertoires in COVID-19. Here immunoSEQ multiplex PCR was the method, and the copy in TCRdb shows in-frame clones only, minus some. The sample contains hundreds of thousands of clones, 85% of which appear only once. The material sequenced was PBMCs or T cells enriched from blood (not recorded which). These TCRs come from a woman in her fifties or sixties with acute COVID-19.

The chain couples TRBV5-1 to TRBJ1-2; 8 positions match TRBD1. This CDR3 has 14 residues. Trimming took 0 bases from V and 8 from J; bases not matched to a gene: 6. From germline, CDR1 is SGHRS and CDR2 YFSETQ. The CDR3 protein is CASSLEGRGRGYTF. The DNA for the CDR3 is TGCGCCAGCAGCTTGGAGGGCAGGGGGCGAGGCTACACCTTC.

The chain recombines TRBV5-6 with TRBJ1-6, with unresolved D. With 6 bases removed from V and 0 bases from J, the gap between germline ends came to 16 bases. The CDR3 contains 17 residues. CDR1 and CDR2 (germline): SGHDT, YYEEEE. CDR3 protein: CASTRPGSSSYNSPLHF. DNA of the CDR3: TGTGCCAGCACGCGACCGGGGTCGAGCTCCTATAATTCACCCCTCCACTTT.

The V call is TRBV20-1, the J call TRBJ2-3, with 8 bases matching TRBD2. CDR3 length: 16 residues. The germline gives CDR1 DFQATT, CDR2 SNEGSKA (reference sequence). The V gene end was trimmed by 3 bases and the J gene end by 2 bases; junction bases not matched to a gene: 10. CDR3 sequence: CSASTPTSGATDTQYF. Here the CDR3 DNA reads TGCAGTGCTAGTACCCCTACTAGCGGAGCCACAGATACGCAGTATTTT.

This clone was counted once. This chain joins TRBV9 and TRBJ1-4; 9 bases line up with TRBD1. Trimming took 3 bases from V and 7 from J; bases not matched to a gene: 7. This CDR3 contains 15 residues. Germline CDR1 reads SGDLS; CDR2 reads YYNGEE. The CDR3 DNA is TGTGCCAGCAGCGCCGGGACAGGGTCGGCTGAAAAACTGTTTTTT. This sequence encodes CASSAGTGSAEKLFF.

The CDR3 DNA is TGTGCCATCAGTGACTCAGAGAACACTGAAGCTTTCTTT. It translates to CAISDSENTEAFF. The chain couples TRBV10-3 to TRBJ1-1; no clear D. This CDR3 spans 13 amino acids. Trimming left V 3 bases short and J 1 base short, with 6 bases between. Germline CDR1 and CDR2: ENHRY and SYGVKD.

The chain carries TRBV7-6 and TRBJ1-1; no definite D call. The germline V gene has CDR1 SGHVS and CDR2 FNYEAQ. This CDR3 has 15 residues. With 4 bases removed from V and 0 bases from J, the gap between germline ends came to 12 bases. The CDR3 sequence: CASSSPRGLNTEAFF. DNA of the CDR3: TGTGCCAGCAGCTCCCCTCGAGGGTTGAACACTGAAGCTTTCTTT. Full variable domain (remainder filled in from reference TRBV7-6 and TRBJ1-1): GAGVSQSPRYKVTKRGQDVALRCDPISGHVSLYWYRQALGQGPEFLTYFNYEAQQDKSGLPNDRFSAERPEGSISTLTIQRTEQRDSAMYRCASSSPRGLNTEAFFGQGTRLTVV.

The chain recombines TRBV18 with TRBJ2-7, with a possible D match to TRBD1 (6 bases). The ends were cut back, 4 bases at V and 3 bases at J, with 16 bases in the middle. Germline CDR1 reads KGHSH; CDR2 reads LQKENI. The CDR3 has 15 amino acids. The CDR3 protein is CASSLRDTFNYEQYF. The CDR3 nucleotides are TGTGCCAGCTCACTCCGGGACACCTTTAACTACGAGCAGTACTTC.

V is TRBV6-5 and J is TRBJ1-5; 10 bases map to TRBD1. CDR3 length: 15 residues. The ends lost 6 bases at V and 6 bases at J; junction bases unmatched: 8. Looked up from germline, CDR1 is MNHEY and CDR2 is SVGAGI. CDR3 nucleotides: TGTGCCAGCAGCCCGGGACAGGGGAGTTTTCAGCCCCAGCATTTT. Protein product: CASSPGQGSFQPQHF.

The chain uses TRBV10-1 and TRBJ1-1, with 7 bases matching TRBD1. The junction had 3 bases not matched to a gene; V was cut back by 8 bases and J by 0 bases. Germline V gives CDR1 WNHNN, CDR2 SYGVQD (reference sequence). The CDR3 totals 13 residues. DNA for the CDR3: TGCGCCAGCCGACAGGGATTGAACACTGAAGCTTTCTTT. It translates to CASRQGLNTEAFF.

This clone has just one count. The J gene is TRBJ1-5, the V gene TRBV27, with 9 bases lining up with TRBD1. The germline CDR1 and CDR2 sequences are MNHEY and SMNVEV (reference sequence). This CDR3 is 16 amino acids long. Trimming removed 6 bases from V and 5 bases from J; junction bases left unmatched: 11. CDR3 nucleotide sequence: TGTGCCAGCAGGGACTCCGGGACAGGGTTACATCAGCCCCAGCATTTT. Translated, it gives CASRDSGTGLHQPQHF.

The chain couples TRBV13 to TRBJ1-6; a possible D gene is TRBD1 (6 bases). The CDR3 has 14 amino acids. From germline, CDR1 is PRHDT and CDR2 FYEKMQ (reference sequence). V lost 3 bases, J lost 7 bases, and 10 bases lay in between. The CDR3 region has the DNA TGTGCCAGCAGCTTTAACAGGGCGAATTCACCCCTCCACTTT. Translation gives CASSFNRANSPLHF.

The J gene is TRBJ1-2, the V gene TRBV18, with TRBD1 matching over 9 bases. From germline, CDR1 is KGHSH and CDR2 LQKENI. The CDR3 has 15 residues. J gave up 3 bases and V 3 bases, and 5 bases lay outside the gene matches. The CDR3 protein is CASSPPGQGDYGYTF. CDR3 DNA: TGTGCCAGCTCACCCCCGGGACAGGGAGACTATGGCTACACCTTC.

The gene calls are TRBV7-2 and TRBJ1-1; D is possibly TRBD1 (5 bases). Trimming removed 6 bases from V and 5 bases from J, with 16 bases in between. This CDR3 has 14 amino acids. CDR1 and CDR2 (germline): SGHTA, FQGNSA. The chain's CDR3 is CASRLGGVYTEAFF. DNA of the CDR3: TGTGCCAGCAGACTTGGGGGGGTATATACTGAAGCTTTCTTT.

In the case of this clone: Possible read error: a much larger clone is one base away. V usage is TRBV19 and J usage is TRBJ1-4, with 7 bases identical to TRBD1. The CDR3 covers 15 residues. Germline V gene data show CDR1 as LNHDA and CDR2 as SQIVND (reference sequence). CDR3 sequence (DNA): TGTGCCGGTAGTGAAAGGGGGCCCACTAATGAAAAACTGTTTTTT. This gives the protein CAGSERGPTNEKLFF.